The 17 T cell receptor beta chains in this list originate from one sample, sequenced in a study of CD4 T cells in relation to SARS-CoV-2 and coronaviruses. Their antigen targets remain unknown. Repertoires were generated with immunoSEQ multiplex PCR, while TCRdb's copy carries only in-frame clones and drops some. This table has about 36,000 clones, roughly 82% appearing once. Specimen: memory CD4+ T cells from PBMCs, cultured in vitro. The source of these receptors is an adult with COVID-19.

The chain recombines TRBV10-1 with TRBJ2-1; D is perhaps TRBD1 or TRBD2 (5 bases each). The germline V and J ends were trimmed by 7 bases and 10 bases, with 17 bases remaining between them. The CDR3 has 13 amino acids. Per germline, CDR1 WNHNN and CDR2 SYGVQD (reference sequence). CDR3 loop: CASNNNFEGEQFF. In DNA form, the CDR3 reads TGCGCCAGCAACAATAACTTCGAGGGGGAGCAGTTCTTC.

The chain couples TRBV2 to TRBJ2-4; D call uncertain. This CDR3 contains 13 residues. Trimming removed 2 bases from V and 9 bases from J, with 11 bases in between. Per germline, CDR1 SNHLY and CDR2 FYNNEI. Written as DNA, the CDR3 is TGTGCCAGCAGTGAAACTAAGGTTGGCATTCAGTACTTC. This encodes CASSETKVGIQYF.

V and J are TRBV1 and TRBJ2-1. TRBV1 is listed as a pseudogene. CDR3 length equals 12 residues. In DNA, the CDR3 is TGCACCACAGGGCTAGCTGGAGATGAGCAGTTCTTC. Protein product: CTTGLAGDEQFF.

V usage is TRBV28 and J usage is TRBJ2-7, with TRBD1 matching over 9 bases. V lost 5 bases and J lost 3; bases outside the gene matches: 5. The CDR3 length is 14 residues. From germline, CDR1 is MDHEN and CDR2 SYDVKM. DNA for the CDR3: TGTGCCAGCAGTCCCCGGGACAGGGTCTACGAGCAGTACTTC. As protein: CASSPRDRVYEQYF.

The chain employs TRBV5-4 and TRBJ2-1, with TRBD2 as a possible D gene (6 bases). This CDR3 has 16 amino acids. Germline loops: CDR1 SGHNT, CDR2 YYREEE (reference sequence). Deletions cut 5 bases from V and 9 bases from J, with 24 bases between. The CDR3 spells CASSSQLSRGYVEQFF. DNA for the CDR3: TGTGCCAGCAGTTCACAACTTTCGCGGGGATACGTTGAGCAGTTCTTC. Full variable domain (remainder filled in from reference TRBV5-4 and TRBJ2-1): ETGVTQSPTHLIKTRGQQVTLRCSSQSGHNTVSWYQQALGQGPQFIFQYYREEENGRGNFPPRFSGLQFPNYSSELNVNALELDDSALYLCASSSQLSRGYVEQFFGPGTRLTVL.

Here the CDR3 DNA reads TGTGCCAGCAGTCCCACGGCCCCGCCAGAGACCCAGTACTTC. This sequence encodes CASSPTAPPETQYF. This chain connects TRBV2 to TRBJ2-5; no clear D. Trimming removed 5 bases from V and 4 bases from J, with 14 bases in between. Germline V gene lookup returns CDR1 SNHLY and CDR2 FYNNEI. The CDR3 has 14 residues.

The rearrangement joins TRBV7-8 to TRBJ2-7; 9 bases map to TRBD1. The junction had 7 bases not matched to a gene; V was cut back by 7 bases and J by 3 bases. The CDR3 covers 14 residues. The germline V gene has CDR1 SGHVS and CDR2 FQNEAQ. CDR3 loop: CASTLTGQGYEQYF. CDR3 nucleotides: TGTGCCAGCACGCTGACGGGACAGGGCTACGAGCAGTACTTC.

The chain carries TRBV5-6 and TRBJ2-2, with D tentatively TRBD2 (6 bases). Trimming stripped 2 bases from V and 3 bases from J, with 17 bases between. There are 17 residues in the CDR3. The germline CDR1 and CDR2 sequences are SGHDT and YYEEEE. The DNA for the CDR3 is TGTGCCAGCAGCTTCAGGCGTTCTAGCGAGTACACCGGGGAGCTGTTTTTT. Protein product: CASSFRRSSEYTGELFF.

The V call is TRBV6-1, the J call TRBJ2-1; 11 bases are shared with TRBD2. The trim removed 4 bases at V and 4 bases at J, leaving 15 bases unmatched. CDR3 length: 19 residues. Germline V CDR1 and CDR2: MNHNS, SASEGT. CDR3 protein: CASSGITSGREVGYNEQFF. DNA for the CDR3: TGTGCCAGCAGTGGAATTACTAGCGGGAGAGAGGTAGGTTACAATGAGCAGTTCTTC.

The chain links TRBV5-8 to TRBJ1-5; 7 nucleotides match TRBD1. Looked up from germline, CDR1 is SGHTS and CDR2 is YDEGEE. The V segment lost 4 bases and the J segment 6 bases; nucleotides outside the gene matches: 4. The CDR3 sequence is 13 residues long. CDR3 region: CASSSRGGQPQHF. The CDR3 DNA reads TGTGCCAGCAGCAGCAGGGGGGGTCAGCCCCAGCATTTT.

The chain employs TRBV29-1 and TRBJ2-5, with D unresolved. Between the trimmed V and J ends, which lost 4 bases and 0 bases, there was a span of 9 bases. CDR1 is SQVTM, CDR2 ANQGSEA, per germline. The CDR3 spans 13 residues. This CDR3 reads CSVAAVYQETQYF. The CDR3 DNA reads TGCAGCGTTGCGGCAGTGTACCAAGAGACCCAGTACTTC.

The chain recombines TRBV4-3 with TRBJ2-1, with D unclear. The V gene's germline CDR1 is LGHNA and CDR2 YSLEER. This CDR3 has 14 residues. Between the trimmed V and J ends, which lost 4 bases and 6 bases, there was a span of 13 bases. This CDR3 is CASSRRAHVNEQFF. CDR3 bases: TGCGCCAGCAGCCGAAGAGCGCACGTCAATGAGCAGTTCTTC.

V usage is TRBV5-1 and J usage is TRBJ1-5; D unresolved. Germline CDR1 reads SGHRS; CDR2 reads YFSETQ. Trimming shortened V by 4 bases and J by 6 bases, and 11 bases separated the two germline ends. This CDR3 is built from 13 residues. CDR3 sequence (DNA): TGCGCCAGCAGCCAGGACTTGGGTCAGCCCCAGCATTTT. Translating gives CASSQDLGQPQHF.

This chain joins TRBV30 and TRBJ1-4; tentative D call: TRBD1 (5 bases). V lost 3 bases and J 8 bases, leaving 16 bases between the germline ends. The CDR3 loop spans 14 amino acids. Germline V gene data show CDR1 as GTSNPN and CDR2 as SVGIG (reference sequence). CDR3 coding DNA: TGTGCCTGGAGCTCAGGACAAGGGAGGGAAAAACTGTTTTTT. This translates into CAWSSGQGREKLFF.

The CDR3 protein is CASSPYGREANYGYTF. DNA of the CDR3: TGTGCCAGCAGCCCCTACGGGCGAGAGGCTAACTATGGCTACACCTTC. The chain uses TRBV14 and TRBJ1-2, with D uncertain. The CDR3 covers 16 residues. Between the trimmed V and J ends, which lost 4 bases and 0 bases, there was a span of 15 bases. Per the germline V gene, CDR1 is SGHDN and CDR2 is FVKESK.

V usage is TRBV19 and J usage is TRBJ2-7; 7 bases line up with TRBD1. This CDR3 comprises 17 residues. Germline CDR1 LNHDA, CDR2 SQIVND (reference sequence). J was trimmed by 0 bases and V by 1 base; bases with no gene match: 9. The CDR3: CASSIAGQRWPSYEQYF. The DNA for the CDR3 is TGTGCCAGTAGTATAGCGGGACAGCGGTGGCCCTCCTACGAGCAGTACTTC.

The rearrangement uses TRBV29-1 and TRBJ2-3, with no clear D. This CDR3 spans 15 amino acids. Per germline, CDR1 SQVTM and CDR2 ANQGSEA. V shed 5 bases and J shed 5 bases, with 20 bases lying between them. CDR3 in amino acids: CSVQLAARRIDTQYF. The DNA of the CDR3 is TGCAGCGTTCAACTGGCAGCTCGGAGAATAGATACGCAGTATTTT.